This T cell receptor beta chain was sequenced in a study of T cells in Graves' hyperthyroidism and ophthalmopathy. This clonotype appeared many times. Amplification of TCR beta CDR3 regions used RNA as the template. With the HTBI primer set, the TCR CDR3 went through a first round of RT-PCR. TCRdb re-derived calls from the multiplex PCR reads in MiXCR, one entry per CDR3 protein. The repertoire holds hundreds of thousands of distinct CDR3 sequences, with about 14% as singletons. PBMCs were obtained from about 9.9 ml fresh peripheral blood. Germline loops: CDR1 MDHEN, CDR2 SYDVKM. V was pared by 2 bases and J by 2 bases, with 13 bases of the junction left unmatched. The CDR3 has 18 residues.

What was sequenced was blood. The chain couples TRBV28 to TRBJ1-2, with 8 bases identical to TRBD1. The clonotype originates from a woman in her forties with Graves' hyperthyroidism. The CDR3 DNA sequence: TGTGCCAGCAGTTTAACTCCGAGAGACAGGGGCGAAAACTATGGCTACACCTTC. Protein product: CASSLTPRDRGENYGYTF.